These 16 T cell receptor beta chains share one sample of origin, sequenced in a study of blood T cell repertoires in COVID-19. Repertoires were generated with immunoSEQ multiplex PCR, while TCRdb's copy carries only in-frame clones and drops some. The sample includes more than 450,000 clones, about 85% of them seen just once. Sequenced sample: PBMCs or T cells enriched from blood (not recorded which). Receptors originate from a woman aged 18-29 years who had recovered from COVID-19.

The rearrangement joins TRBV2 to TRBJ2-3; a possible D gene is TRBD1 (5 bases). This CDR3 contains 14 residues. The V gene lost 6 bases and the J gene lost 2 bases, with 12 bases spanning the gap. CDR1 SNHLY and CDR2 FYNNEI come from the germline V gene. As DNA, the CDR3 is TGTGCCAGCAGACAGGTCCCCCACACAGATACGCAGTATTTT. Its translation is CASRQVPHTDTQYF.

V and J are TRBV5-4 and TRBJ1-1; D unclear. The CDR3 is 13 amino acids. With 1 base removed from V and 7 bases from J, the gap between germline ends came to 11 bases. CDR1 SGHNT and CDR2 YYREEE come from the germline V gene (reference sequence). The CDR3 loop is CASSLFGGSEAFF. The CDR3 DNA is TGTGCCAGCAGCTTGTTTGGAGGTAGTGAAGCTTTCTTT. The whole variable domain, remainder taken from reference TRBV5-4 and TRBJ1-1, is ETGVTQSPTHLIKTRGQQVTLRCSSQSGHNTVSWYQQALGQGPQFIFQYYREEENGRGNFPPRFSGLQFPNYSSELNVNALELDDSALYLCASSLFGGSEAFFGQGTRLTVV.

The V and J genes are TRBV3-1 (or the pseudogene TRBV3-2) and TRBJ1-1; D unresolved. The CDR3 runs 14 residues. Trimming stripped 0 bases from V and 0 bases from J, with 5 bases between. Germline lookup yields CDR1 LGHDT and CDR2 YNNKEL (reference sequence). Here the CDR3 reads CASSQEAVNTEAFF. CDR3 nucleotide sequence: TGTGCCAGCAGCCAAGAGGCAGTGAACACTGAAGCTTTCTTT.

CDR3 residues: CASSPEGGRREKLFF. The CDR3 nucleotides are TGTGCCAGCAGCCCAGAGGGGGGGAGGAGGGAAAAACTGTTTTTT. V is TRBV2 and J is TRBJ1-4, with TRBD1 as a possible D gene (6 bases). CDR1 and CDR2 (germline): SNHLY, FYNNEI. This CDR3 comprises 15 residues. V lost 6 bases and J 8 bases, leaving 19 bases between the germline ends.

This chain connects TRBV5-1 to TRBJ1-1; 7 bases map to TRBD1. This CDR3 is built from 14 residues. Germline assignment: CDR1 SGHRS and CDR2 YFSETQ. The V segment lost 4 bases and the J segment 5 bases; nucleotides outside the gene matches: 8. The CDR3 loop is CASSPTTGMTEAFF. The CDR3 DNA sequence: TGCGCCAGCAGCCCGACGACAGGGATGACTGAAGCTTTCTTT.

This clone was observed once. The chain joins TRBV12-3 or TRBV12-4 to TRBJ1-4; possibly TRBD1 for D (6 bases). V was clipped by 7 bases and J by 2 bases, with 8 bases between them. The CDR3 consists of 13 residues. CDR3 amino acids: CASKTGTNEKLFF. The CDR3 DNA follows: TGTGCCAGCAAGACAGGTACTAATGAAAAACTGTTTTTT.

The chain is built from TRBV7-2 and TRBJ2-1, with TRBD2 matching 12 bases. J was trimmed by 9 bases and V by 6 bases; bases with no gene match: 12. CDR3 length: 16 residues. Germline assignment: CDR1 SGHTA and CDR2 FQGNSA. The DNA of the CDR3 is TGTGCCAGCAGTAACCTCGGGCTAGCGGGGGGGCCTGAGCAGTTCTTC. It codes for CASSNLGLAGGPEQFF.

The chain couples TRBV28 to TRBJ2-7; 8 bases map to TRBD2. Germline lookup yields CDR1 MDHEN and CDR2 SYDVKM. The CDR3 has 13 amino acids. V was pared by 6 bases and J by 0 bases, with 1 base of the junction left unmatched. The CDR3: CASRGTSSYEQYF. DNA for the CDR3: TGTGCCAGCAGAGGGACTAGCTCCTACGAGCAGTACTTC.

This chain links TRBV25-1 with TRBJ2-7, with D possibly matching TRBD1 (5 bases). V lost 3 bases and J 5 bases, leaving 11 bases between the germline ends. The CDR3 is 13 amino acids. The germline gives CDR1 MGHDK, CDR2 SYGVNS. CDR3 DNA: TGTGCCAGCAGTGACCCCGGCAGGGACGAGCAGTACTTC. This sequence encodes CASSDPGRDEQYF.

The chain's CDR3 is CASSPTPSYEQYF. The DNA for the CDR3 is TGTGCCAGCAGCCCAACACCCTCCTACGAGCAGTACTTC. The chain uses TRBV9 and TRBJ2-7; D ambiguous. Germline CDR1 SGDLS, CDR2 YYNGEE. The CDR3 covers 13 residues. The germline V and J ends were trimmed by 4 bases and 0 bases, with 8 bases remaining between them.

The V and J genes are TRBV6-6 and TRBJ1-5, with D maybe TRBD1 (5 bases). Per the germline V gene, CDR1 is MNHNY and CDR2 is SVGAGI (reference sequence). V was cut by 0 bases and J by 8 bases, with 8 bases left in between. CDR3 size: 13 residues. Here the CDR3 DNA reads TGTGCCAGCAGTTACTCACAGGCGGAGCCCCAGCATTTT. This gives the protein CASSYSQAEPQHF.

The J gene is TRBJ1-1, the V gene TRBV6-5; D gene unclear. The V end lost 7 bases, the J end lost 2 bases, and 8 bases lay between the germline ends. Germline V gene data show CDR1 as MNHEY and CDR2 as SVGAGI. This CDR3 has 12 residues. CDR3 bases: TGTGCCAGCACATGGCTTAACACTGAAGCTTTCTTT. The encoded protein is CASTWLNTEAFF.

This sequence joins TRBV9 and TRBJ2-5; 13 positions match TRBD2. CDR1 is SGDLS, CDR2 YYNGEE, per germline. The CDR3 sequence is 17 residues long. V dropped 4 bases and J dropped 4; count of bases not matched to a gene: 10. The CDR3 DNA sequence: TGTGCCAGCAGCTCTAAGCCGGGACTAGCGGGGCGAGAGACCCAGTACTTC. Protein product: CASSSKPGLAGRETQYF.

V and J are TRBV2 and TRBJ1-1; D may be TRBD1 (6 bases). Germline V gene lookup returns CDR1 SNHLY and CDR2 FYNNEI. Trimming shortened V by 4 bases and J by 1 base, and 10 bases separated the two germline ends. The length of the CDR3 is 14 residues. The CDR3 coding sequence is TGTGCCAGCAGTGGGGACATAACGAACACTGAAGCTTTCTTT. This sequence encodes CASSGDITNTEAFF.

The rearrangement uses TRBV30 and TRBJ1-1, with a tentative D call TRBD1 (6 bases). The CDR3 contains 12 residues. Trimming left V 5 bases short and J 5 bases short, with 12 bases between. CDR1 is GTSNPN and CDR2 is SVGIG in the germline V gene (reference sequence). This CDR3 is CAWGRGATEAFF. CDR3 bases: TGTGCCTGGGGGCGGGGGGCGACTGAAGCTTTCTTT.

The CDR3 nucleotides are TGTGCCAGCAGTGGCCCGGGGTCAGTTTATGGCTACACCTTC. Encoded protein: CASSGPGSVYGYTF. The rearrangement links TRBV2 to TRBJ1-2; D is undetermined. This CDR3 is 14 amino acids long. Trimming took 4 bases from V and 5 from J, leaving 14 bases between them. CDR1 is SNHLY and CDR2 is FYNNEI in the germline V gene.